This T cell receptor (beta chain) was found in a study of blood T cell repertoires in COVID-19. Study in general: T cells, B-cell-depleted T cells, or PBMCs supplied cDNA or gDNA.

Sequencing was performed with immunoSEQ multiplex PCR; in TCRdb, only in-frame clones are kept and a portion is missing. The sample consists of some 96,000 clones, approximately 86% of them appearing once. The sequence was collected from a man aged 50 to 59 with active or convalescent COVID-19. The source material was peripheral blood.

The CDR3: CASSPADRGAFF. CDR3 bases: TGTGCCAGCAGTCCAGCGGACAGGGGGGCTTTCTTT. V is TRBV12-3 or TRBV12-4 and J is TRBJ1-1, with 10 bases that match TRBD1. V shed 5 bases and J 11 bases; nucleotides not matched to a gene: 5. The CDR3 runs 12 residues.